Listed below are T cell receptor beta chains from one sample, sequenced in a study of metastatic and nonmetastatic thyroid tumors. TCRdb reprocessed the PCR reads via MiXCR. Here the sample spans about 20,000 clones, about 24% being singletons. Material: tumor tissue. The receptors were gathered from a female donor with papillary thyroid cancer or a benign thyroid nodule (not recorded which). Some clones in this sample may be carry-over from other donors' samples. The CDR3 runs from the conserved cysteine through the conserved F or W. A D gene is named only where the DNA matches it firmly. Not every row has a clone size; where given, it reads once, few, many or a size class.

cdr3_aa	cdr3_nt	v_call	j_call	clone_size	d_call
CSAARQGANTGELFF	TGCAGTGCTGCCCGCCAGGGCGCGAACACCGGGGAGCTGTTTTTT	TRBV20-1	TRBJ2-2	many	.
CASSRQGAYNEQFF	TGTGCCAGCAGCCGACAGGGAGCCTACAATGAGCAGTTCTTC	TRBV7-9	TRBJ2-1	many	TRBD1
CASRSTYEQYF	TGTGCCAGCAGGAGCACCTACGAGCAGTACTTC	TRBV2	TRBJ2-7	medium-sized	.
CASRNPTSGGYNEQFF	TGTGCCAGCAGGAATCCCACTAGCGGAGGGTACAATGAGCAGTTCTTC	TRBV6-2/TRBV6-3	TRBJ2-1	.	TRBD2
CASTPGLVNNEQFF	TGTGCCAGCACTCCGGGACTAGTAAACAATGAGCAGTTCTTC	TRBV2	TRBJ2-1	.	TRBD2
CASSQDRSDEQYF	TGTGCCAGCAGCCAAGATCGGTCTGACGAGCAGTACTTC	TRBV4-2	TRBJ2-7	many	.
CASSLVTSGTGELFF	TGTGCCAGCAGCTTAGTGACTAGCGGGACCGGGGAGCTGTTTTTT	TRBV11-2	TRBJ2-2	.	TRBD2
CASSLTSTNEKLFF	TGTGCCAGCAGCTTGACGTCAACTAATGAAAAACTGTTTTTT	TRBV5-7	TRBJ1-4	many	.
CASSLIPGNTEAFF	TGCGCCAGCAGCTTGATTCCGGGGAACACTGAAGCTTTCTTT	TRBV5-1	TRBJ1-1	.	.
CASGGQETQYF	TGTGCCAGCGGGGGCCAAGAGACCCAGTACTTC	TRBV7-6	TRBJ2-5	many	.